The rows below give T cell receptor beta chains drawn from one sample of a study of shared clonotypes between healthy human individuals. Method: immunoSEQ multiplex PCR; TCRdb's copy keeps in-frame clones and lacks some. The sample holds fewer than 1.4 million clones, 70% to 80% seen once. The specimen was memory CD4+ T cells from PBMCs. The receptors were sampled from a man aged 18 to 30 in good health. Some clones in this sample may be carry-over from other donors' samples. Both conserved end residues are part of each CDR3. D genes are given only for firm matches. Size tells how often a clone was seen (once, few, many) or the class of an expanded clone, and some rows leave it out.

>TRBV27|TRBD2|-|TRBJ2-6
CASSLRIGGGSSGANVLTF
TGTGCCAGCAGTTTACGGATTGGGGGAGGGAGCTCTGGGGCCAACGTCCTGACTTTC
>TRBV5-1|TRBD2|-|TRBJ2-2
CASSLAGGTGELFF
TGCGCCAGCAGTTTAGCGGGAGGCACCGGGGAGCTGTTTTTT
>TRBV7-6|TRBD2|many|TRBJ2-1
CASRALAGNNEQFF
TGTGCCAGCAGGGCTCTAGCGGGAAACAATGAGCAGTTCTTC
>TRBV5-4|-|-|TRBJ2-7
CASSNRDRQGEQYF
TGTGCCAGCAGCAACCGGGACCGGCAGGGCGAGCAGTACTTC
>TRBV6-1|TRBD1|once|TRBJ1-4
CASSWTGQSEKLFF
TGTGCCAGCAGTTGGACAGGGCAGAGTGAAAAACTGTTTTTT
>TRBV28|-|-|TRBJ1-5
CASRVGGFNQPQHF
TGTGCCAGCCGGGTCGGAGGGTTCAATCAGCCCCAGCATTTT
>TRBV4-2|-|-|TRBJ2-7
CASSPRTIPYEQYF
TGTGCCAGCAGCCCCCGAACGATACCCTACGAGCAGTACTTC
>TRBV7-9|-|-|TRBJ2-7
CASSLGGPTSSYEQYF
TGTGCCAGCAGCTTAGGCGGGCCCACCTCCTCCTACGAGCAGTACTTC
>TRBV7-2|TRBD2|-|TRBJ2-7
CASSQRTSGRTEQYF
TGTGCCAGCAGCCAAAGGACTAGCGGGAGGACCGAGCAGTACTTC
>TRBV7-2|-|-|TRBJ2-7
CASSSTDYEQYF
TGTGCCAGCAGCTCGACAGATTACGAGCAGTACTTC
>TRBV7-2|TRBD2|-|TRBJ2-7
CASSSRGMSYEQYF
TGTGCCAGCAGCTCGCGGGGGATGTCCTACGAGCAGTACTTC
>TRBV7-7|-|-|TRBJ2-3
CASSVRIGDTQYF
TGTGCCAGCAGCGTGCGGATAGGAGATACGCAGTATTTT
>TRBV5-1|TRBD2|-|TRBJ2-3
CASSLGGTSGTDTQYF
TGCGCCAGCAGCTTGGGCGGCACTAGCGGCACAGATACGCAGTATTTT
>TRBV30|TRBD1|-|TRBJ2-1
CAWRSTQGASYNEQFF
TGTGCCTGGAGATCCACCCAGGGGGCATCGTACAATGAGCAGTTCTTC
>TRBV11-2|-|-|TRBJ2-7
CASSQINQGPTYEQYF
TGTGCCAGCAGCCAGATAAATCAGGGTCCGACCTACGAGCAGTACTTC
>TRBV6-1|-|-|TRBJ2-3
CASSDGGVGDTQYF
TGTGCCAGCAGTGATGGGGGTGTCGGGGATACGCAGTATTTT
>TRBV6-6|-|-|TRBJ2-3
CASSTIGPGYTDTQYF
TGTGCCAGCAGTACCATTGGACCGGGGTACACAGATACGCAGTATTTT
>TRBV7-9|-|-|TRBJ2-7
CASSLMGGPQYEQYF
TGTGCCAGCAGCCTAATGGGGGGCCCGCAATACGAGCAGTACTTC
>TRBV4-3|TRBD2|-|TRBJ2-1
CASSRSGSFVEQFF
TGCGCCAGCAGCCGCAGCGGGAGTTTTGTTGAGCAGTTCTTC
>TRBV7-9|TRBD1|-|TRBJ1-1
CASSLEGGYTEAFF
TGTGCCAGCAGCTTAGAAGGGGGCTACACTGAAGCTTTCTTT
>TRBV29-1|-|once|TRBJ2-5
CSVGRGVWQETQYF
TGCAGCGTGGGGAGGGGGGTGTGGCAAGAGACCCAGTACTTC
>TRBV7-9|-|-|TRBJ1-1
CASSPAGQYTEAFF
TGTGCCAGCAGCCCGGCAGGACAGTACACTGAAGCTTTCTTT
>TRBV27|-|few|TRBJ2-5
CASSPRMGETQYF
TGTGCCAGCAGTCCCCGGATGGGAGAGACCCAGTACTTC
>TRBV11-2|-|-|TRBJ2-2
CASSFSQWGVVYTGELFF
TGTGCCAGCAGCTTCAGTCAGTGGGGGGTAGTGTACACCGGGGAGCTGTTTTTT
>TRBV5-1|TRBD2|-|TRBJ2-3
CASTRWASGGTSTDTQYF
TGCGCCAGCACCCGGTGGGCTAGCGGAGGTACTAGCACAGATACGCAGTATTTT
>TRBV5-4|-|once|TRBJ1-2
CASSPAAGERGYTF
TGTGCCAGCAGCCCGGCGGCAGGGGAACGGGGCTACACCTTC
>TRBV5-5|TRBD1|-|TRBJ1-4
CASTSLGTGDEKLFF
TGTGCCAGCACTTCGTTGGGGACAGGGGATGAAAAACTGTTTTTT
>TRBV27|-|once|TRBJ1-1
CASSPRGDIEAFF
TGTGCCAGCAGTCCAAGGGGGGATATCGAAGCTTTCTTT
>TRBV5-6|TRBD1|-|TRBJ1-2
CASSPAGQLYGYTF
TGTGCCAGCAGCCCCGCGGGACAGCTCTATGGCTACACCTTC
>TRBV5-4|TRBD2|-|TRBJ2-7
CASSLDYLAGGTYEQYF
TGTGCCAGCAGCTTGGATTATTTAGCGGGAGGAACCTACGAGCAGTACTTC
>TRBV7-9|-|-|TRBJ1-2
CASSLLQLGGYTF
TGTGCCAGCAGCTTACTACAGCTAGGTGGCTACACCTTC
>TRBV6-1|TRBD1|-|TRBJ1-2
CASSQNRGLDGYTF
TGTGCCAGCAGTCAAAACAGGGGATTAGATGGCTACACCTTC
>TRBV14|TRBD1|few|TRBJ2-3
CASSQGQDRGLALDTTDTQYF
TGTGCCAGCAGCCAGGGACAAGACAGGGGTCTAGCTTTGGACACCACAGATACGCAGTATTTT
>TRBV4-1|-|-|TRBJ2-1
CASSQDTGQGQFF
TGCGCCAGCAGCCAAGACACGGGGCAGGGGCAGTTCTTC
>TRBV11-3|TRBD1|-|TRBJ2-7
CASSPRTGPTHEQYF
TGTGCCAGCAGCCCCAGGACAGGGCCTACTCACGAGCAGTACTTC
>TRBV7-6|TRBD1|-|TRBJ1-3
CASSLLTGGGNTIYF
TGTGCCAGCAGCTTATTAACAGGGGGCGGAAACACCATATATTTT
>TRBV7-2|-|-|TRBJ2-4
CASSEGHTKNIQYF
TGTGCCAGCAGCGAGGGACACACCAAAAACATTCAGTACTTC
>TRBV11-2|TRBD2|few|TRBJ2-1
CASSLSSGSPRFF
TGTGCCAGCAGCTTATCGAGCGGGAGCCCGCGGTTCTTC
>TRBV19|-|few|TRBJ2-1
CASSDGSAGYNEQFF
TGTGCCAGTAGTGACGGGTCCGCCGGGTACAATGAGCAGTTCTTC
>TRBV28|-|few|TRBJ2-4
CASREMGAAKNIQYF
TGTGCCAGCAGAGAAATGGGGGCAGCCAAAAACATTCAGTACTTC
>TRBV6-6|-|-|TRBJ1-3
CASSVTRHSGNTIYF
TGTGCCAGCAGTGTCACACGCCACTCTGGAAACACCATATATTTT
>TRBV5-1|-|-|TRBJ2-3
CASSSTVQGGGTDTQYF
TGCGCCAGCAGCTCCACAGTACAGGGTGGGGGCACAGATACGCAGTATTTT
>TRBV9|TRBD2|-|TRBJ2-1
CASSESGRSYNEQFF
TGTGCCAGCAGCGAAAGCGGGAGATCCTACAATGAGCAGTTCTTC
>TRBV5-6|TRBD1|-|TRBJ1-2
CASSSTGEGYTF
TGTGCCAGCAGCTCGACAGGGGAGGGCTACACCTTC
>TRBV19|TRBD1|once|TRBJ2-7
CATADRNSYEQYF
TGTGCCACTGCGGACAGGAACTCCTACGAGCAGTACTTC
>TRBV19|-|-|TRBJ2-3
CASSYAGDTQYF
TGTGCCAGTAGTTATGCGGGGGATACGCAGTATTTT
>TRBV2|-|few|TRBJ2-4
CASSAGRAIQYF
TGTGCCAGCAGCGCGGGACGGGCAATTCAGTACTTC
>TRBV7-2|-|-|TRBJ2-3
CASSLDAGTDTQYF
TGTGCCAGCAGCTTAGATGCGGGGACAGATACGCAGTATTTT
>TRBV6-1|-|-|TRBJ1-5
CASRNGGSNQPQHF
TGTGCCAGCAGGAACGGAGGGAGCAATCAGCCCCAGCATTTT
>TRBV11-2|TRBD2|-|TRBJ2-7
CASSLGRLAHYEQYF
TGTGCCAGCAGCTTAGGGAGACTAGCCCACTACGAGCAGTACTTC
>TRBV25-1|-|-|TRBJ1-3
CASSGGLEKNTIYF
TGTGCCAGCAGTGGAGGGTTGGAAAAAAACACCATATATTTT
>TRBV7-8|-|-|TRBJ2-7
CASSAPPGGRAYYEQYF
TGTGCCAGCAGCGCCCCCCCTGGGGGGCGGGCGTACTACGAGCAGTACTTC
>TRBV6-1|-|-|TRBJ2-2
CASRSYTGELFF
TGTGCCAGCAGATCATACACCGGGGAGCTGTTTTTT
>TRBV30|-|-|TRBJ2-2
CAWRGAGLWTGELFF
TGTGCCTGGAGGGGGGCGGGACTCTGGACCGGGGAGCTGTTTTTT
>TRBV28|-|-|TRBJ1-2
CASSPRWGRDGYTF
TGTGCCAGCAGTCCCCGATGGGGGCGCGATGGCTACACCTTC